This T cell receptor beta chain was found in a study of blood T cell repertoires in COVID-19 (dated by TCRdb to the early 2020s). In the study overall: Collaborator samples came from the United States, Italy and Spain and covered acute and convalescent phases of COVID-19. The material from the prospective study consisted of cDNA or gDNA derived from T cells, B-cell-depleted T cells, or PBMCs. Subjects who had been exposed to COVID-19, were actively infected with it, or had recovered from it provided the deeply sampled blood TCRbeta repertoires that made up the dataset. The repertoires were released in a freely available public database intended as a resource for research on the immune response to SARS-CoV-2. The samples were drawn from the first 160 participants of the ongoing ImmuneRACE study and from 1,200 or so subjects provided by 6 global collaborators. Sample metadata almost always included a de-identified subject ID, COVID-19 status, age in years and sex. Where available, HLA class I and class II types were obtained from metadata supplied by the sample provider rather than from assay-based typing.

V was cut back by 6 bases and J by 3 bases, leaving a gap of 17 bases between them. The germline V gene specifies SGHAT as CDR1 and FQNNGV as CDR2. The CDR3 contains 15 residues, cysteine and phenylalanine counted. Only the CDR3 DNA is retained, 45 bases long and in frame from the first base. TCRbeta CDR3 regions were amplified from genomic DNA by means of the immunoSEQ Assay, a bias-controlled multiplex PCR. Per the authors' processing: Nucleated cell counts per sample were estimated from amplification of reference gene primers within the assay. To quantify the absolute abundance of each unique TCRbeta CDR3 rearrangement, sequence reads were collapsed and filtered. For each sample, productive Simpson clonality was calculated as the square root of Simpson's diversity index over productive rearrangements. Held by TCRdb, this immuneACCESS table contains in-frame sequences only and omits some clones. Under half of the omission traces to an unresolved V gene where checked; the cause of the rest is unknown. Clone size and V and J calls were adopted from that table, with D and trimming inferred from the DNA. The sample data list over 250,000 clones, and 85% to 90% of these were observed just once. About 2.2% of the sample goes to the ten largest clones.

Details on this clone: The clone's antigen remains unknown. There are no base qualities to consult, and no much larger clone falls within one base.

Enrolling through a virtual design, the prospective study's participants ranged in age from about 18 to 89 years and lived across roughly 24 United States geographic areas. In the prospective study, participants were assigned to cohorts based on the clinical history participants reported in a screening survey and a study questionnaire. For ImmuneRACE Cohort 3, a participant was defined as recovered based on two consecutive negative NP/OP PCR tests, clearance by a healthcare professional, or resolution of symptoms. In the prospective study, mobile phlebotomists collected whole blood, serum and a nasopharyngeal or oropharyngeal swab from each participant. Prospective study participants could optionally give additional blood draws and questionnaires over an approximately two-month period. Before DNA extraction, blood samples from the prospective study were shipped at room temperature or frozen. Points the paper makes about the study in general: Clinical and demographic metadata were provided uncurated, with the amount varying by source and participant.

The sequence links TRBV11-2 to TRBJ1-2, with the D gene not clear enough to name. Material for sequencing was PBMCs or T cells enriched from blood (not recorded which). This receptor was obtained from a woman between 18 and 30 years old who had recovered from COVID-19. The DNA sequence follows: TGTGCCAGCAGTTTATCTCAGTTGGCTTACTATGGCTACACCTTC. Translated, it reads CASSLSQLAYYGYTF. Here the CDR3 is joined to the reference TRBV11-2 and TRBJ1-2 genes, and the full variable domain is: EAGVAQSPRYKIIEKRQSVAFWCNPISGHATLYWYQQILGQGPKLLIQFQNNGVVDDSQLPKDRFSAERLKGVDSTLKIQPAKLEDSAVYLCASSLSQLAYYGYTFGSGTRLTVV.